The 32 T cell receptor beta chains below all came from one sample that was sequenced in a study of shared clonotypes between healthy human individuals. CD8 cells classed as naive were CD45RO-negative and positively selected for CCR7, excluding terminally differentiated effector memory CD45RA+ cells. The protocol was immunoSEQ multiplex PCR, while the TCRdb copy is restricted to in-frame clones and leaves out a portion. The data contain about 650,000 clones, nearly 97% of them seen just once; the ten biggest clones take up around 0.097%. Sequencing was done on a sample of naive CD8+ T cells sorted from blood. The receptors come from a woman aged 25-40 years in good health.

The rearrangement uses TRBV9 and TRBJ2-2; 12 bases match TRBD2. J gave up 7 bases and V 0 bases, and 10 bases lay outside the gene matches. The germline V gene has CDR1 SGDLS and CDR2 YYNGEE. The CDR3 has 18 amino acids. CDR3: CASSVGSRTSGISGELFF. Here the CDR3 DNA reads TGTGCCAGCAGCGTAGGCTCTCGGACTAGCGGGATTAGCGGGGAGCTGTTTTTT.

The chain links TRBV6-6 to TRBJ2-7, with TRBD2 identical over 8 bases. CDR3 length equals 16 residues. Germline V gene lookup returns CDR1 MNHNY and CDR2 SVGAGI (reference sequence). The trim removed 0 bases at V and 2 bases at J, leaving 6 bases unmatched. The CDR3 region has the DNA TGTGCCAGCAGTTACTCGGGTCGGGAGGGAACCTACGAGCAGTACTTC. It codes for CASSYSGREGTYEQYF.

The chain employs TRBV19 and TRBJ2-1; D unresolved. V was trimmed by 5 bases and J by 6 bases, leaving 11 bases between them. CDR3 length equals 13 residues. In germline, CDR1 is LNHDA, CDR2 SQIVND (reference sequence). The CDR3 protein is CASSPAAFNEQFF. The CDR3 region has the DNA TGTGCCAGTAGTCCGGCAGCATTCAATGAGCAGTTCTTC.

The genes are TRBV5-4 and TRBJ2-7; D ambiguous. This CDR3 has 14 amino acids. The germline V gene encodes CDR1 SGHNT and CDR2 YYREEE (reference sequence). The V and J ends lost 3 bases and 2 bases respectively, with 12 bases between them. DNA of the CDR3: TGTGCCAGCAGCTCAGGCTTGACCGCCTACGAGCAGTACTTC. Translation: CASSSGLTAYEQYF.

The V call is TRBV7-8, the J call TRBJ2-7; possibly TRBD2 for D (5 bases). CDR1 and CDR2 (germline): SGHVS, FQNEAQ. The V end was cut by 1 base, the J end by 6 bases, with 10 bases between. There are 13 residues in the CDR3. The CDR3 DNA is TGTGCCAGCAGCTTAGAGCCGGCGGGCGAGCAGTACTTC. Encoded protein: CASSLEPAGEQYF.

V and J are TRBV11-2 and TRBJ2-7; the match to TRBD2 covers 10 bases. After removal of 3 bases from V and 7 bases from J, the junction contained 6 bases not matched to a gene. The germline gives CDR1 SGHAT, CDR2 FQNNGV. The CDR3 loop spans 14 amino acids. The CDR3 DNA follows: TGTGCCAGCAGCTTCAGTCTAGCGGGAGATGAGCAGTACTTC. Protein sequence: CASSFSLAGDEQYF. The entire variable domain, with the rest obtained from reference TRBV11-2 and TRBJ2-7, is as follows: EAGVAQSPRYKIIEKRQSVAFWCNPISGHATLYWYQQILGQGPKLLIQFQNNGVVDDSQLPKDRFSAERLKGVDSTLKIQPAKLEDSAVYLCASSFSLAGDEQYFGPGTRLTVT.

The V and J genes are TRBV28 and TRBJ1-5, with unresolved D. The CDR3 extends over 16 amino acids. V lost 1 base and J lost 0, with 10 bases in between. Germline V gene data show CDR1 as MDHEN and CDR2 as SYDVKM. Here the CDR3 reads CASSLYGPHSNQPQHF. The CDR3 DNA reads TGTGCCAGCAGTTTATACGGGCCCCATAGCAATCAGCCCCAGCATTTT.

The chain combines TRBV4-2 with TRBJ2-1; TRBD1 might be the D (5 bases). Germline V gene data show CDR1 as LGHNA and CDR2 as YNFKEQ. The CDR3 extends over 16 amino acids. V lost 0 bases and J 9 bases, leaving 18 bases between the germline ends. CDR3 DNA sequence: TGTGCCAGCAGCCAAGATATCGTAGCAGGGCTATTTGAGCAGTTCTTC. Translating it yields CASSQDIVAGLFEQFF.

A single count supports this clone. The rearrangement links TRBV28 to TRBJ2-7; D gene ambiguous. Deletions cut 2 bases from V and 3 bases from J, with 11 bases between. Looked up from germline, CDR1 is MDHEN and CDR2 is SYDVKM. The CDR3 spans 14 residues. The CDR3 loop is CASSLLGAYYEQYF. The DNA of the CDR3 is TGTGCCAGCAGTTTACTTGGAGCCTACTACGAGCAGTACTTC.

A word on this clone: Different DNA sequences within this sample yield the same CDR3. The rearrangement uses TRBV7-9 and TRBJ2-1; unclear D gene. Per the germline V gene, CDR1 is SEHNR and CDR2 is FQNEAQ (reference sequence). CDR3 size: 12 residues. The germline V and J ends were trimmed by 4 bases and 6 bases, with 7 bases remaining between them. This CDR3 reads CASSYSINEQFF. The CDR3 region has the DNA TGTGCCAGCAGCTACTCAATCAATGAGCAGTTCTTC.

V gene TRBV27 combines with J gene TRBJ2-7; possible D gene TRBD1, 5 bases. The CDR3 is 13 amino acids. With 5 bases removed from V and 2 bases from J, the gap between germline ends came to 10 bases. Germline CDR1 is MNHEY and CDR2 is SMNVEV (reference sequence). The CDR3 DNA reads as TGTGCCAGCAGTCATGGGGCAGCCTACGAGCAGTACTTC. It is translated as CASSHGAAYEQYF.

In regard to this clone: The sample has other DNA sequences that encode this CDR3 too. The chain employs TRBV27 and TRBJ2-7, with D perhaps matching TRBD2 (6 bases). Trimming removed 0 bases at V and 6 bases at J, with 6 bases between. CDR3 size: 12 residues. CDR1 and CDR2 from the germline V gene are MNHEY and SMNVEV (reference sequence). The CDR3 DNA is TGTGCCAGCAGTTTATCGGGGGGCGAGCAGTACTTC. Its protein product is CASSLSGGEQYF.

The chain employs TRBV28 and TRBJ1-5; D may be TRBD1 (5 bases). V lost 7 bases and J 6 bases, leaving 13 bases between the germline ends. Germline V gives CDR1 MDHEN, CDR2 SYDVKM. The CDR3 has 13 amino acids. CDR3 amino acids: CASTQVIGQPQHF. In DNA, the CDR3 is TGTGCCAGCACACAGGTAATAGGTCAGCCCCAGCATTTT.

The chain employs TRBV9 and TRBJ2-3; no definite D call. Germline V gives CDR1 SGDLS, CDR2 YYNGEE. The CDR3 is made up of 18 amino acids. Trimming shortened V by 0 bases and J by 0 bases, and 17 bases separated the two germline ends. CDR3 bases: TGTGCCAGCAGCGTAGAAGAAAGGGCGGCAATGAGCACAGATACGCAGTATTTT. As protein: CASSVEERAAMSTDTQYF.

For the CDR3, the DNA is TGTGCCAGCATCCAGCGGGAGACCTACGAGCAGTACTTC. Translation gives CASIQRETYEQYF. The chain has TRBV2 and TRBJ2-7; 8 bases line up with TRBD2. V lost 7 bases, J lost 2 bases, and 4 bases stayed unmatched. The CDR3 is 13 amino acids. Germline CDR1 reads SNHLY; CDR2 reads FYNNEI.

The chain uses TRBV6-1 and TRBJ1-2, with TRBD1 matching over 10 bases. Per the germline V gene, CDR1 is MNHNS and CDR2 is SASEGT. The CDR3 contains 14 residues. The V and J ends lost 3 bases and 4 bases, in that order; junction bases with no gene match: 2. The DNA for the CDR3 is TGTGCCAGCAGTGAGCGACAGGGGGCCTATGGCTACACCTTC. As protein: CASSERQGAYGYTF.

The CDR3 DNA reads as TGTGCCAGCAGTGAAGCCTCAGACCTGTCCTACGAGCAGTACTTC. This codes for CASSEASDLSYEQYF. The chain is built from TRBV6-1 and TRBJ2-7, with D unclear. Deletions cut 0 bases from V and 1 base from J, with 10 bases between. Germline V gene sequence: CDR1 MNHNS, CDR2 SASEGT. The CDR3 consists of 15 residues.

Points on this clone: The junction departs from the called germline gene at one end, perhaps through a read error. The chain uses TRBV5-6 and TRBJ1-2, with no clear D. The germline gives CDR1 SGHDT, CDR2 YYEEEE. CDR3 length: 13 amino acids. This CDR3 reads CASRLGIGYGYTF. The CDR3 region has the DNA TGTGCCAGCAGGTTGGGAATTGGCTATGGCTACACCTTC.

This chain uses TRBV4-1 with TRBJ2-7; D tentatively fits TRBD1 or TRBD2 (5 bases each). The V end lost 0 bases, the J end lost 4 bases, and 13 bases lay between the germline ends. The CDR3 runs to 15 residues. Germline V gene data show CDR1 as MGHRA and CDR2 as YSYEKL. In nucleotides, the CDR3 is TGCGCCAGCAGCCAAGATAGGGGACGAGGATACGAGCAGTACTTC. Protein sequence: CASSQDRGRGYEQYF.

The chain joins TRBV28 to TRBJ1-4; D not certain. V was cut by 2 bases and J by 0 bases, with 13 bases left in between. The CDR3 runs 17 residues. Germline V lookup: CDR1 MDHEN, CDR2 SYDVKM. CDR3 protein: CASSLSLGGTTNEKLFF. The CDR3 region has the DNA TGTGCCAGCAGTTTAAGTCTGGGCGGAACAACTAATGAAAAACTGTTTTTT. Full variable domain (outside the CDR3, taken from reference TRBV28 and TRBJ1-4): DVKVTQSSRYLVKRTGEKVFLECVQDMDHENMFWYRQDPGLGLRLIYFSYDVKMKEKGDIPEGYSVSREKKERFSLILESASTNQTSMYLCASSLSLGGTTNEKLFFGSGTQLSVL.

The chain has TRBV7-9 and TRBJ1-1; a weak D match, TRBD1 (5 bases). Trimming stripped 0 bases from V and 5 bases from J, with 10 bases between. Germline V gene data show CDR1 as SEHNR and CDR2 as FQNEAQ (reference sequence). The CDR3 loop spans 14 amino acids. Here the CDR3 DNA reads TGTGCCAGCAGCTTAGCCGTACCAGGGACTGAAGCTTTCTTT. Amino acids: CASSLAVPGTEAFF. The whole variable domain, filled in from reference TRBV7-9 and TRBJ1-1, reads DTGVSQNPRHKITKRGQNVTFRCDPISEHNRLYWYRQTLGQGPEFLTYFQNEAQLEKSRLLSDRFSAERPKGSFSTLEIQRTEQGDSAMYLCASSLAVPGTEAFFGQGTRLTVV.

This chain's CDR3 is CASSPWTRTYGYTF. The CDR3 coding sequence is TGTGCCAGCAGCCCGTGGACACGAACCTATGGCTACACCTTC. This sequence joins TRBV7-9 and TRBJ1-2; possibly TRBD1 for D (5 bases). In germline, CDR1 is SEHNR, CDR2 FQNEAQ (reference sequence). The CDR3 runs 14 residues. V was pared by 5 bases and J by 4 bases, with 14 bases between.

J is TRBJ2-5 and V is TRBV28; 11 positions match TRBD2. The J call may be mistaken, given a closer DNA end match to TRBJ2-7. Germline V gives CDR1 MDHEN, CDR2 SYDVKM. The CDR3 contains 17 residues. As DNA, the CDR3 is TGTGCCAGCAGGGGACTAGCGGATGGAGGAGTCTCCTACGAGCAGTACTTC. The encoded protein is CASRGLADGGVSYEQYF.

The V gene is TRBV9, the J gene TRBJ2-4, with D possibly TRBD2 on 5 matching bases. This CDR3 is 11 amino acids long. Looked up from germline, CDR1 is SGDLS and CDR2 is YYNGEE. Trimming took off 0 bases at V and 14 bases at J, with 9 bases between the two ends. CDR3 region: CASSVGRGEYF. DNA for the CDR3: TGTGCCAGCAGCGTAGGACGGGGTGAGTACTTC.

The chain uses TRBV25-1 and TRBJ1-1; TRBD1 matches at 7 bases. This CDR3 region has 14 residues. Germline trimming cut 1 base from V and 8 bases from J; bases unmatched to any gene: 7. CDR1 is MGHDK, CDR2 SYGVNS, per germline. The CDR3 DNA reads as TGTGCCAGCAGTGAATTGGGCGACAGGGCAGAAGCTTTCTTT. It codes for CASSELGDRAEAFF.

In regard to this clone: A junction boundary mismatches the germline segment, possibly from a read error. This sequence joins TRBV15 and TRBJ2-7; 11 nucleotides match TRBD2. CDR1 is LNHNV, CDR2 YYDKDF, per germline (reference sequence). The CDR3 contains 14 residues. CDR3 DNA: TGTGCCACCAGCATAGCGGGAGGGTCCTCCGAGCAGTACTTC. Protein: CATSIAGGSSEQYF.

In regard to this clone: The sample carries other DNA sequences with the same CDR3. V gene TRBV28 combines with J gene TRBJ2-7, with D perhaps being TRBD1 or TRBD2 (7 bases each). Germline V CDR1 and CDR2: MDHEN, SYDVKM. Trimming shortened V by 1 base and J by 5 bases, and 12 bases separated the two germline ends. The CDR3 has 14 amino acids. The CDR3 sequence: CASSLLAGGDEQYF. Written as DNA, the CDR3 is TGTGCCAGCAGTTTATTGGCAGGGGGGGACGAGCAGTACTTC.

V is TRBV7-9 and J is TRBJ2-1; D is perhaps TRBD1 (6 bases). Germline-derived CDR1 and CDR2 are SEHNR and FQNEAQ (reference sequence). V was trimmed by 5 bases and J by 7 bases, leaving 12 bases between them. This CDR3 is built from 13 residues. DNA of the CDR3: TGTGCCAGCAGCCTATCCCAGGGGAATGAGCAGTTCTTC. Translating gives CASSLSQGNEQFF.

The V gene is TRBV27, the J gene TRBJ1-4; 7 nucleotides agree with TRBD1. Germline V gene data show CDR1 as MNHEY and CDR2 as SMNVEV (reference sequence). CDR3 length: 13 amino acids. V lost 6 bases to trimming and J lost 8 bases; unmatched junction nucleotides: 6. The CDR3 is CASRFGQAEKLFF. As DNA, the CDR3 is TGTGCCAGCAGGTTCGGACAGGCGGAAAAACTGTTTTTT.

Only a few counts were recorded for this clone. CDR3 protein: CASSLSPLAAGELFF. The CDR3 bases are TGTGCCAGCAGTTTATCGCCCCTAGCCGCCGGGGAGCTGTTTTTT. V and J are TRBV27 and TRBJ2-2, with a possible D match to TRBD2 (5 bases). The germline gives CDR1 MNHEY, CDR2 SMNVEV (reference sequence). The CDR3 runs 15 residues. V was cut by 0 bases and J by 6 bases, with 11 bases left in between.

The V call is TRBV7-9, the J call TRBJ2-7, with 8 positions matching TRBD1. V dropped 5 bases and J dropped 2; count of bases not matched to a gene: 14. The CDR3 is 17 residues long. Germline CDR1 reads SEHNR; CDR2 reads FQNEAQ (reference sequence). This CDR3 is CASSPRSGQGSAYEQYF. The CDR3 bases are TGTGCCAGCAGCCCCCGATCCGGACAGGGTAGTGCCTACGAGCAGTACTTC.

This CDR3 reads CASSPRTGSSYEQYF. The CDR3 DNA reads TGTGCCAGCAGTCCACGGACAGGAAGCTCCTACGAGCAGTACTTC. The chain is built from TRBV6-6 and TRBJ2-7, with TRBD1 identical over 7 bases. Losses at the gene ends were 5 bases for V and 0 bases for J; bases not matched to a gene: 7. The CDR3 length is 15 residues. CDR1 and CDR2 from the germline V gene are MNHNY and SVGAGI (reference sequence).